This TCR beta chain was identified in a study of cytomegalovirus exposure and HLA in healthy donors. Germline V gene data show CDR1 as MGHRA and CDR2 as YSYEKL. Trimming stripped 3 bases from V and 8 bases from J, with 14 bases between. The CDR3 covers 14 residues. Sequencing used immunoSEQ multiplex PCR; TCRdb keeps in-frame clones, though not all of them. The data hold about 140,000 clones, with 94% observed a single time. The source material was PBMCs. The chain uses TRBV4-1 and TRBJ1-3; D is uncertain. This receptor was taken from a man between 18 and 29 years old in good health and CMV-seropositive. DNA for the CDR3: TGCGCCAGCAGCCAGGGGAGCCTTAAGGACACCATATATTTT. It encodes CASSQGSLKDTIYF.